This entry describes one T cell receptor beta chain. Its antigen is as yet unknown. This sample's time point: week 5, during vaccination. Every vaccination contained 300 ug of the mutant IDH1 20-mer peptide and was paired with topical imiquimod. Trimming removed 4 bases from V and 2 bases from J, with 10 bases in between. Germline CDR1 is SGHRS and CDR2 is YFSETQ. The CDR3 consists of 15 residues. TCRdb keeps only in-frame clones here, not all; method: immunoSEQ multiplex PCR. This sample carries 35,000 to 45,000 clones, roughly 92% of them seen once, and the ten largest clones take 2% to 3%. The source of the sample is a study of a mutant IDH1 vaccine in newly diagnosed glioma. Whole-study context: Patients got radiotherapy, temozolomide, or both beforehand, and most got both.

The specimen comprised PBMCs, sampled from a glioma patient whose treatment included an IDH1 peptide vaccine. V usage is TRBV5-1 and J usage is TRBJ2-6; possibly TRBD2 for D (5 bases). The sequence derives from a man in his fifties with glioma. For the CDR3, the DNA is TGCGCCAGCAGCGTCCGAGCGGCTGGGGCCAACGTCCTGACTTTC. Translating it yields CASSVRAAGANVLTF.